Described below is a single T cell receptor beta chain sequence and its context. The table lists this clone with a count of one. It lacks a known antigen. No base qualities exist here, and no much larger clone lies one base off it. A MiSeq instrument was used for deep resolution sequencing, which targeted depths ranging from 1 in 1 million up to 1 in 200,000 T cells, with coverage averaging 10x for each clonotype. The immunoSEQ hsTCRB Kit was used to generate TCR beta libraries. The authors processed their data as follows. The data were analyzed with ImmunoSEQ Analyzer and ImmunoSEQ Data Assistant, and V, D and J gene assignments followed IMGT definitions. Clonality, which ranges from 0 to 1, was calculated as one minus the normalized Shannon entropy of productive rearrangement frequencies. Public clonotype analysis was restricted to overrepresented clonotypes comprising at least 0.05% of each patient's repertoire. Repertoires from around 13 age-matched healthy donors in immuneACCESS were used as clonality controls. Entries here come from immuneACCESS through TCRdb and include only in-frame sequences with V and J called. Some clones fail to appear in such tables; in the studies checked, an unresolved V gene covers under half of the shortfall, and the cause of the remainder is unknown. V, J and clone size are those of that table, while D and trimming were read from the DNA. Counted in this sample were about 160,000 clones; approximately 80% of them appeared once. Jointly, the top ten make up about 5% of the sample.

This entry comes from a study of cytotoxic CD8 clonotypes in ibrutinib-treated CLL (dated by TCRdb to the early 2020s). For context, the study as a whole: The cohort included roughly 15 treatment-naive and ten to eleven relapsed/refractory patients; 17 to 18 were IGHV unmutated. Responses were partial in approximately 24 patients and complete in 2; after median approximately 66 months follow-up, about 14 stayed in remission and roughly twelve progressed. Samples at response were collected after a median of about twelve months of treatment, with a range of about 6 to 36 months. On average, each sample had roughly 250,000 productive templates and more than 75,000 productive rearrangements. Longitudinal samples were obtainable from about 30% of the roughly 86 participants in the trial. Cryopreserved peripheral blood mononuclear cells were collected at three points: before therapy, at response, and at either sustained remission or disease progression. All remission and progressive disease samples were collected while patients were still receiving ibrutinib.

The study at large found these results: Sampling times were not matched between patients in sustained remission and patients whose disease was progressing, and lymph node repertoires were not examined. Clonality increased at ibrutinib response, stayed stable in sustained remission, and fell back toward baseline at progression. Baseline clonality was found to be higher than that of age-matched healthy donors and was strongly correlated with circulating CD8+ T-cell counts. Public clonotypes were rare and either shrank or stayed stable during treatment, and the rise in clonality at ibrutinib response reflected expansion of private clonotypes.

The time point label, read with the paper, signifies: roughly 25 months on ibrutinib. For TCR beta library preparation, roughly 2 micrograms of genomic DNA was extracted from cryopreserved PBMCs. Longitudinal blood samples from CLL patients on ibrutinib monotherapy underwent high-throughput TCR beta sequencing. The patients took part in an open-label, single-center phase 2 trial of ibrutinib monotherapy. From a lookup of the germline V gene, CDR1 and CDR2 are MGHRA and YSYEKL. V and J are truncated by 0 bases and 1 base respectively, leaving an intervening sequence of 10 bases. Taken from cysteine to phenylalanine, the CDR3 has 16 residues. Just CDR3 DNA is preserved here, 48 bases in frame from base 1.

This clonotype was sampled from a human donor with chronic lymphocytic leukemia. The chain is encoded by TRBV4-1 joined to TRBJ2-1; the D gene cannot be named for sure. The specimen was PBMCs, collected after 24 months of ibrutinib treatment. The DNA reads TGCGCCAGCAGCCAAGATCCCGCCAGATCCTACAATGAGCAGTTCTTC. Translated, it reads CASSQDPARSYNEQFF.